Below, 30 T cell receptor beta chains from the same sample are listed, as sequenced in a study of T cells in Graves' hyperthyroidism and ophthalmopathy (dated by TCRdb to about 2019). Libraries were built with multiplex PCR. TCRdb shows the sequencer as Illumina HiSeq 2000. The TCR beta CDR3 regions were amplified from the RNA transcripts. For the first round of RT-PCR on the TCR CDR3, the HTBI primer set was used together with the Qiagen OneStep RT-PCR kit. TCRdb handled the public reads itself, with Q25 trimming in fastp and clone calling in MiXCR, and kept productive beta chains. Each CDR3 protein appears once, grouped with its most common genes and DNA. The sample table holds some 510,000 distinct CDR3 sequences, of which 35% to 55% were seen once. The ten biggest clones cover approximately 8.2% of the sample. The sample taken for sequencing was peripheral blood or thyroid tissue (not recorded which). Receptors were obtained from a young woman with Graves' hyperthyroidism. Donor details come from another sample of the same person, matched by shared clones.

This clonotype has more than one count but fewer than ten. The chain is built from TRBV7-3 and TRBJ1-1; D is possibly TRBD1 (5 bases). The germline gives CDR1 SGHTA, CDR2 FQGTGA. Trimming shortened V by 5 bases and J by 11 bases, and 15 bases separated the two germline ends. The CDR3 is 12 residues long. CDR3 residues: CASSVHGGGAFF. The CDR3 DNA reads as TGTGCCAGCAGCGTTCACGGCGGGGGTGCTTTCTTT.

This clonotype was counted between two and nine times. The chain uses TRBV7-9 and TRBJ1-4, with D uncertain. Germline V gene lookup returns CDR1 SEHNR and CDR2 FQNEAQ (reference sequence). The germline V and J ends were trimmed by 5 bases and 0 bases, with 10 bases remaining between them. This CDR3 has 15 amino acids. The CDR3 region is CASSPGIATNEKLFF. CDR3 DNA: TGTGCCAGCAGCCCCGGGATTGCAACTAATGAAAAACTGTTTTTT.

V gene TRBV24-1 combines with J gene TRBJ2-7, with D possibly being TRBD2 (5 bases). This CDR3 has 11 residues. CDR1 is KGHDR, CDR2 SFDVKD, per germline. V dropped 11 bases and J dropped 2 bases, with 9 bases sitting between them. This CDR3 reads CARPGTYEQYF. The CDR3 region has the DNA TGTGCCAGGCCGGGGACCTACGAGCAGTACTTC.

Note on this clonotype: A much larger clone sits a single nucleotide away, making a read error possible. This chain links TRBV2 with TRBJ2-5, with a tentative D call TRBD2 (6 bases). V was shortened by 7 bases and J by 7 bases, with 19 bases between the two germline ends. Germline V lookup: CDR1 SNHLY, CDR2 FYNNEI. The CDR3 sequence is 14 residues long. This CDR3 is CASNPGSMWVTQYF. The DNA for the CDR3 is TGTGCCAGCAATCCCGGGAGTATGTGGGTGACCCAGTACTTC.

The chain uses TRBV19 and TRBJ1-1; D possibly corresponds to TRBD1 (6 bases). Trimming pared 3 bases from V and 3 bases from J, leaving 17 bases between. Germline CDR1 LNHDA, CDR2 SQIVND (reference sequence). This CDR3 has 16 amino acids. The CDR3 is CASSIIGGQRYTEAFF. The CDR3 DNA sequence: TGTGCCAGTAGTATCATAGGTGGACAGAGGTACACTGAAGCTTTCTTT.

About this clonotype itself: Given a much more abundant clone one base away, this may be a read error. The chain uses TRBV10-3 and TRBJ2-5, with a possible D match to TRBD1 (7 bases). The CDR3 extends over 16 amino acids. Germline V gene data show CDR1 as ENHRY and CDR2 as SYGVKD. CDR3 coding DNA: TGTGCCAGCAGTGAGTCACCAGGGGGGCTAAAGGAGACCCAGTACTTC. Translated: CASSESPGGLKETQYF.

This clonotype was counted between two and nine times. The chain uses TRBV19 and TRBJ1-6; a weak D match, TRBD1 (6 bases). V shed 6 bases and J shed 4 bases, with 16 bases lying between them. The CDR3 is 16 amino acids. The germline CDR1 and CDR2 sequences are LNHDA and SQIVND (reference sequence). This CDR3 is CASSPTGQQYNSPLHF. The CDR3 DNA is TGTGCCAGTAGCCCGACCGGACAGCAATATAATTCACCCCTCCACTTT.

V usage is TRBV12-3 or TRBV12-4 and J usage is TRBJ1-2; no firm D call. V was cut by 2 bases and J by 8 bases, with 21 bases left in between. This CDR3 contains 16 residues. This chain's CDR3 is CASSLSRVARRVGYTF. The CDR3 DNA follows: TGTGCCAGCAGTTTAAGTAGGGTGGCGCGAAGGGTAGGCTACACCTTC.

At least ten counts were recorded for this clonotype. The chain recombines TRBV29-1 with TRBJ2-5; the D is unclear. CDR1 and CDR2 (germline): SQVTM, ANQGSEA. The CDR3 has 11 amino acids. Deletions cut 5 bases from V and 4 bases from J, with 8 bases between. CDR3 protein: CSVPMRETQYF. In DNA form, the CDR3 reads TGCAGCGTTCCCATGCGAGAGACCCAGTACTTC.

As regards this clonotype: A single base separates this from a much larger clone, so it may be a read error. The genes are TRBV19 and TRBJ1-1; D unresolved. The CDR3 length is 13 residues. In germline, CDR1 is LNHDA, CDR2 SQIVND (reference sequence). V lost 11 bases to trimming and J lost 3 bases, with 16 bases between them. CDR3 in amino acids: CAGNWGGDTEAFF. Written as DNA, the CDR3 is TGTGCCGGCAACTGGGGTGGGGACACTGAAGCTTTCTTT. Variable domain in full (rest from reference TRBV19 and TRBJ1-1): DGGITQSPKYLFRKEGQNVTLSCEQNLNHDAMYWYRQDPGQGLRLIYYSQIVNDFQKGDIAEGYSVSREKKESFPLTVTSAQKNPTAFYLCAGNWGGDTEAFFGQGTRLTVV.

In its sample, this clonotype was seen a few times. The genes are TRBV7-6 and TRBJ1-4; the match to TRBD1 covers 8 bases. V lost 5 bases and J lost 4; bases outside the gene matches: 12. The CDR3 runs 17 residues. From germline, CDR1 is SGHVS and CDR2 FNYEAQ. The DNA for the CDR3 is TGTGCCAGCAGCGACCGGACAGGGCCGTATGGTAATGAAAAACTGTTTTTT. Residues: CASSDRTGPYGNEKLFF.

This chain uses TRBV2 with TRBJ1-1; D might be TRBD1 (6 bases). This CDR3 spans 15 amino acids. Germline CDR1 SNHLY, CDR2 FYNNEI. The V end was cut by 5 bases, the J end by 5 bases, with 18 bases between. The CDR3 protein is CASSPLRQAGTEAFF. The CDR3 DNA reads as TGTGCCAGCAGTCCACTCCGACAGGCTGGGACTGAAGCTTTCTTT.

This clonotype has just a few counts. The chain is built from TRBV2 and TRBJ1-5, with D unresolved. Germline V gene data show CDR1 as SNHLY and CDR2 as FYNNEI. This CDR3 spans 14 amino acids. Between the trimmed V and J ends, which lost 5 bases and 3 bases, there was a span of 11 bases. CDR3 residues: CASSRRFTNQPQHF. The CDR3 DNA reads TGTGCCAGCAGTCGAAGATTCACCAATCAGCCCCAGCATTTT.

The chain is built from TRBV19 and TRBJ1-6; TRBD1 matches at 10 bases. Germline-derived CDR1 and CDR2 are LNHDA and SQIVND (reference sequence). V gave up 4 bases and J gave up 12 bases; unmatched junction bases: 6. There are 14 residues in the CDR3. CDR3 region: CASSTTGTGEPLHF. The CDR3 coding sequence is TGTGCCAGTAGTACTACCGGGACAGGGGAACCCCTCCACTTT.

The rearrangement uses TRBV19 and TRBJ1-1, with D maybe TRBD1 (6 bases). V lost 5 bases to trimming and J lost 4 bases, with 14 bases between them. The CDR3 is 14 residues long. Germline CDR1 LNHDA, CDR2 SQIVND (reference sequence). For the CDR3, the DNA is TGTGCCAGTAGTGTCGAACAGGGATCCACTGAAGCTTTCTTT. Translation: CASSVEQGSTEAFF.

The chain links TRBV20-1 to TRBJ2-7, with TRBD1 matching over 7 bases. CDR1 and CDR2 (germline): DFQATT, SNEGSKA (reference sequence). CDR3 length equals 17 residues. The V segment lost 0 bases and the J segment 1 base; nucleotides outside the gene matches: 12. The CDR3 DNA reads TGCAGTGCTAGAGAAGGGGTAGTGCCAGGGGGTTCCTACGAGCAGTACTTC. The encoded protein is CSAREGVVPGGSYEQYF.

This chain links TRBV7-2 with TRBJ1-5; 7 bases agree with TRBD1. Unmatched junction bases numbered 8, after V lost 6 bases and J lost 9 bases. Germline CDR1 and CDR2: SGHTA and FQGNSA. This CDR3 comprises 13 residues. The CDR3 DNA reads TGTGCCAGCAGTGCGACAGGGAGGCGGCCCCAGCATTTT. Translated: CASSATGRRPQHF.

This clonotype was detected only a few times. This chain uses TRBV24-1 with TRBJ2-7; D could derive from TRBD1 or TRBD2 (5 bases each). This CDR3 is 14 amino acids long. Germline V gene lookup returns CDR1 KGHDR and CDR2 SFDVKD. Trimming took 4 bases from V and 4 from J, leaving 13 bases between them. This chain's CDR3 is CATSDGTTPYEQYF. The CDR3, as DNA: TGTGCCACCAGTGACGGGACCACCCCTTACGAGCAGTACTTC.

This clonotype showed up just a few times. In DNA, the CDR3 is TGCAGTGCTAGGGACAGATTACAAGAGACCCAGTACTTC. Translated: CSARDRLQETQYF. The rearrangement uses TRBV20-1 and TRBJ2-5; D is possibly TRBD1 (6 bases). CDR3 length: 13 residues. Germline CDR1 DFQATT, CDR2 SNEGSKA (reference sequence). The ends were cut back, 3 bases at V and 2 bases at J, with 10 bases in the middle.

V usage is TRBV2 and J usage is TRBJ2-2; 12 positions match TRBD2. Germline loops: CDR1 SNHLY, CDR2 FYNNEI. The CDR3 is 15 residues long. The trim removed 7 bases at V and 6 bases at J, leaving 6 bases unmatched. The CDR3 loop reads CASTLAGGLSGELFF. The CDR3, as DNA: TGTGCCAGCACCCTAGCGGGAGGGTTATCCGGGGAGCTGTTTTTT.

The chain carries TRBV7-8 and TRBJ2-7; TRBD1 aligns across 10 bases. The ends lost 5 bases at V and 3 bases at J; junction bases unmatched: 7. Germline CDR1 and CDR2: SGHVS and FQNEAQ. The CDR3 totals 15 residues. CDR3 sequence reads: CASSRTGGRVYEQYF. As DNA, the CDR3 is TGTGCCAGCAGCCGGACAGGGGGTAGAGTCTACGAGCAGTACTTC.

This clonotype was seen a handful of times. The rearrangement links TRBV19 to TRBJ1-5, with D possibly matching TRBD1 (5 bases). Germline V gene sequence: CDR1 LNHDA, CDR2 SQIVND (reference sequence). Trimming stripped 5 bases from V and 10 bases from J, with 15 bases between. The CDR3 extends over 13 amino acids. CDR3 sequence reads: CASSGRDGGPQHF. CDR3 sequence (DNA): TGTGCCAGTAGTGGCCGGGACGGCGGCCCCCAGCATTTT.

The CDR3 protein is CSEDGGYGYTF. The DNA of the CDR3 is TGCAGCGAGGACGGAGGGTATGGCTACACCTTC. The J gene is TRBJ1-2, the V gene TRBV29-1; unclear D gene. From germline, CDR1 is SQVTM and CDR2 ANQGSEA. The ends were cut back, 7 bases at V and 5 bases at J, with 11 bases in the middle. The CDR3 spans 11 residues.

On this clonotype itself: Because the CDR3 is missing its conserved closing phenylalanine or tryptophan, this is likely a read error. The limits of the CDR3 on the DNA are not certain, so only TCRdb's listed CDR3 is given. The rearrangement links TRBV6-4 to TRBJ2-5. Germline lookup yields CDR1 MRHNA and CDR2 SNTAGT. The CDR3 is 8 amino acids in total, end residues counted. The CDR3 spells CASSARDT.

This clonotype was observed at least ten times. Relative to the germline gene, one junction end is altered; a read error may explain this. The chain links TRBV7-9 to TRBJ2-7, with 10 bases that match TRBD2. CDR1 and CDR2 from the germline V gene are SEHNR and FQNEAQ (reference sequence). This CDR3 is built from 13 residues. DNA for the CDR3: TGTGCCAGCAGGGCTAGCGGGGGCTACTCCCACATCTTC. This encodes CASRASGGYSHIF.

This clonotype has a count of ten or more. The chain combines TRBV7-9 with TRBJ1-5; D call uncertain. Germline CDR1 and CDR2: SEHNR and FQNEAQ (reference sequence). The germline V and J ends were trimmed by 5 bases and 1 base, with 9 bases remaining between them. This CDR3 has 14 amino acids. Written as DNA, the CDR3 is TGTGCCAGCAGCCAGACACCGAGCAATCAGCCCCAGCATTTT. Protein: CASSQTPSNQPQHF. Combining the CDR3 with reference TRBV7-9 and TRBJ1-5 gives the whole variable domain DTGVSQNPRHKITKRGQNVTFRCDPISEHNRLYWYRQTLGQGPEFLTYFQNEAQLEKSRLLSDRFSAERPKGSFSTLEIQRTEQGDSAMYLCASSQTPSNQPQHFGDGTRLSIL.

This clonotype was seen only a few times. The junction does not match germline at one end; this may be a read error. The V and J genes are TRBV20-1 and TRBJ2-7, with TRBD1 matching 9 bases. This CDR3 is built from 13 residues. CDR1 is DFQATT and CDR2 is SNEGSKA in the germline V gene (reference sequence). CDR3 sequence reads: CSARADRGHGSNF. In DNA form, the CDR3 reads TGCAGTGCTAGAGCGGACAGGGGCCATGGGTCGAACTTC.

This clonotype was observed a few times. This chain joins TRBV20-1 and TRBJ2-7; 7 bases fit TRBD2. The length of the CDR3 is 14 residues. The V and J ends lost 4 bases and 4 bases, in that order; junction bases with no gene match: 10. Germline loops: CDR1 DFQATT, CDR2 SNEGSKA (reference sequence). CDR3 coding DNA: TGCAGTGCTATGGGTCTAGCGGACAATTACGAGCAGTACTTC. This sequence encodes CSAMGLADNYEQYF.

This clonotype was counted ten times or more. The genes are TRBV2 and TRBJ2-5; TRBD1 aligns across 11 bases. The V gene end was trimmed by 6 bases and the J gene end by 2 bases; junction bases not matched to a gene: 2. CDR3 length: 14 residues. CDR1 SNHLY and CDR2 FYNNEI come from the germline V gene. CDR3: CASRWDRGQETQYF. As DNA, the CDR3 is TGTGCCAGCAGGTGGGACAGGGGGCAAGAGACCCAGTACTTC.

A few counts support this clonotype. The rearrangement links TRBV20-1 to TRBJ1-3; D is unclear. Germline V gene lookup returns CDR1 DFQATT and CDR2 SNEGSKA (reference sequence). V was pared by 2 bases and J by 3 bases, with 11 bases between. This CDR3 has 14 residues. CDR3 coding DNA: TGCAGTGCTAGACCTCCGGGAGTTGGAAACACCATATATTTT. This sequence encodes CSARPPGVGNTIYF.